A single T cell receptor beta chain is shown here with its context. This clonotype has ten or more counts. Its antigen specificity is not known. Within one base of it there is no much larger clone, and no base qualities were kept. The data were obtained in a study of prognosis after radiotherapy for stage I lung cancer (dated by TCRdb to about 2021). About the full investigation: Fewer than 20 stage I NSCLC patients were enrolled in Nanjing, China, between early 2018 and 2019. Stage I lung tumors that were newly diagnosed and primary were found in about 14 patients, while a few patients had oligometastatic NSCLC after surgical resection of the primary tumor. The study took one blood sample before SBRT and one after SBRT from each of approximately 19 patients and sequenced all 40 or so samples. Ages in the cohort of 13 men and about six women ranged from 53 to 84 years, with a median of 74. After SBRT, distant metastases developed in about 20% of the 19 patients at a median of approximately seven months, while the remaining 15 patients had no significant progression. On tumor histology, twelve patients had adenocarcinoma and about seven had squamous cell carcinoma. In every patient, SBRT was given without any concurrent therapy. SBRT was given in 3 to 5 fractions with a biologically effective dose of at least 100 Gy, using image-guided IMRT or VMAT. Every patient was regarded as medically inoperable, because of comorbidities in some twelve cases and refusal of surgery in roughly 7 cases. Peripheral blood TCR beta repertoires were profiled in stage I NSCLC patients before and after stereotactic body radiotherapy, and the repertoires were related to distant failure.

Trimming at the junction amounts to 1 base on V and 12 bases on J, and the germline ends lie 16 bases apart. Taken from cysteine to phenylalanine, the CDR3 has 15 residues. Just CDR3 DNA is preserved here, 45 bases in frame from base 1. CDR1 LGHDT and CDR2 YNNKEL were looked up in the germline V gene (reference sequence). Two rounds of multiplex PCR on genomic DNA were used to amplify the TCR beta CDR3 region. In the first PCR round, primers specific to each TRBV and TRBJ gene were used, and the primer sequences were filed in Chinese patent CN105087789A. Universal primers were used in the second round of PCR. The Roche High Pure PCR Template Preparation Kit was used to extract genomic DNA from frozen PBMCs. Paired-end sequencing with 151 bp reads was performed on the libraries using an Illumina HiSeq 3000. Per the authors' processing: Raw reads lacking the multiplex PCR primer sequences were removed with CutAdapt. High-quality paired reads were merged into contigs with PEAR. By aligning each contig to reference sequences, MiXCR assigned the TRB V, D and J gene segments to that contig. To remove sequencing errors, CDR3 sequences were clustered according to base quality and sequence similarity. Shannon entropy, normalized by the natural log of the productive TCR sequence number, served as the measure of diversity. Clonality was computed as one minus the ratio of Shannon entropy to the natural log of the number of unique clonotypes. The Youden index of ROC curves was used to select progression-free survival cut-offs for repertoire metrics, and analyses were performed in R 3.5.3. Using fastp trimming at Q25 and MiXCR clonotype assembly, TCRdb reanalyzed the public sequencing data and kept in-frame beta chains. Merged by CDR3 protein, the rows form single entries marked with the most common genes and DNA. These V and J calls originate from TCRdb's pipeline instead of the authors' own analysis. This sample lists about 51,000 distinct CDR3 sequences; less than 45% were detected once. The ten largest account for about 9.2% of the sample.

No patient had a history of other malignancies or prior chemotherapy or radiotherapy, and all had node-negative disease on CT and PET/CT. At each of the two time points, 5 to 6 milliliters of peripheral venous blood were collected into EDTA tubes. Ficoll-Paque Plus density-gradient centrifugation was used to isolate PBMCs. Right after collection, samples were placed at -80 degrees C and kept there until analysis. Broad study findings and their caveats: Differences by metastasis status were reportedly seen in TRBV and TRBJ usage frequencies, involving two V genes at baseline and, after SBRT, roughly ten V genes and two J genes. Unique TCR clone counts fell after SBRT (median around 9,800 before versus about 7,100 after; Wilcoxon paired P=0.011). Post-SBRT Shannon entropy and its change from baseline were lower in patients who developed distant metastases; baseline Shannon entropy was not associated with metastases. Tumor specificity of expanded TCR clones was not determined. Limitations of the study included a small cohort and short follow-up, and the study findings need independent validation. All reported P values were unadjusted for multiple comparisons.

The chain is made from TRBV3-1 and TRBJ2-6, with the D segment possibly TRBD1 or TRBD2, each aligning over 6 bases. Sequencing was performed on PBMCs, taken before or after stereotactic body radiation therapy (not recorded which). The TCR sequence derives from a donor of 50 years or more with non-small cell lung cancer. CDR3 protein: CASSQGGLGTSVLTF. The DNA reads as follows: TGTGCCAGCAGCCAAGGGGGGCTGGGGACTTCCGTCCTGACTTTC. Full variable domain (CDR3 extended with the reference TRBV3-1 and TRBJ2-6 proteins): DTAVSQTPKYLVTQMGNDKSIKCEQNLGHDTMYWYKQDSKKFLKIMFSYNNKELIINETVPNRFSPKSPDKAHLNLHINSLELGDSAVYFCASSQGGLGTSVLTFGAGSRLTVL.